What follows describes a single T cell receptor beta chain. No antigen is known for it. The data stem from a study of cytomegalovirus exposure and HLA in healthy donors. 60 Vbeta and 13 Jbeta primers were used in PCR. The authors' processing: In a later analysis, of tens of millions of unique beta chains, about 11 million appeared in at least two donors. Profiled with immunoSEQ multiplex PCR; TCRdb holds only in-frame clones, not every one. V and J calls and clone size are as listed in that table; D and trimming were resolved from the DNA. The sample consists of under 200,000 clones, around 73% of them appearing once. The junction had 13 bases not matched to a gene; V was cut back by 4 bases and J by 7 bases. The CDR3 length is 17 residues. Germline CDR1 and CDR2: MGHRA and YSYEKL. Broader study findings: The authors listed some 150 TCR beta chains as cytomegalovirus-associated. HLA restriction was apparent for most CMV-associated TCR beta chains in a later analysis. A few V segments could not be told apart, such as TRBV6-2 and TRBV6-3, and were left out.

The genes are TRBV4-1 and TRBJ1-4; TRBD1 matches at 9 bases. This sequence was found in a man aged 55 to 69 in good health and CMV-seronegative. The sample was PBMCs. The CDR3 DNA reads TGCGCCAGCAGCCCCCGGGACAGGGTCATAGGAGGTGAAAAACTGTTTTTT. It specifies CASSPRDRVIGGEKLFF.